These T cell receptor beta chains were read from a single sample in a study of cytomegalovirus exposure and HLA in healthy donors. Clones were sequenced by immunoSEQ multiplex PCR, and TCRdb holds only the in-frame ones, with some missing. Of fewer than 200,000 clones in the sample, more than 75% were seen once. Source material: PBMCs. The source is a woman aged 25 to 39 in good health and CMV-seropositive. CDR3s include the opening cysteine and the closing phenylalanine or tryptophan. Fields, in order: CDR3 protein, CDR3 DNA, J gene, clone size, V gene, D gene. D genes are given only for firm matches. Clone size is not always given. Where it is, it says once, few, many or a class for expanded clones.

CASRNTGRDSPLHF	TGTGCCAGCAGAAATACAGGGCGGGATTCACCCCTCCACTTT	TRBJ1-6	-	TRBV6-6	-
CASTQGPRGNEKLFF	TGTGCCAGTACCCAAGGGCCGCGGGGTAATGAAAAACTGTTTTTT	TRBJ1-4	-	TRBV19	-
CASNPGQGRETQYF	TGTGCCAGCAACCCGGGACAGGGGAGAGAGACCCAGTACTTC	TRBJ2-5	-	TRBV6-1	TRBD1
CASSYSRVNEQFF	TGTGCCAGCAGTTACTCGAGGGTCAATGAGCAGTTCTTC	TRBJ2-1	-	TRBV6-6	-
CASSSLLPADTQYF	TGTGCCAGCAGCTCTCTGTTGCCGGCAGATACGCAGTATTTT	TRBJ2-3	-	TRBV7-8	-
CASSLYRGANYGYTF	TGTGCCAGCAGCTTATACAGGGGGGCCAACTATGGCTACACCTTC	TRBJ1-2	few	TRBV7-8	TRBD1
CASSRLRFGEKKPTDTQYF	TGTGCCAGCAGCCGCTTAAGGTTTGGGGAGAAGAAGCCCACAGATACGCAGTATTTT	TRBJ2-3	-	TRBV7-8	-
CASSLSSSYEQYF	TGTGCCAGCAGTCTGTCCAGCTCCTACGAGCAGTACTTC	TRBJ2-7	-	TRBV28	-
CAIPKGGPGETQYF	TGTGCCATCCCAAAGGGGGGGCCGGGGGAGACCCAGTACTTC	TRBJ2-5	-	TRBV2	-
CASSAPWTGHYGYTF	TGTGCCAGCAGCGCACCCTGGACAGGCCACTATGGCTACACCTTC	TRBJ1-2	-	TRBV5-4	TRBD1
CASSIMDRGRGNTIYF	TGTGCCAGTAGTATAATGGACAGGGGGCGAGGAAACACCATATATTTT	TRBJ1-3	-	TRBV19	TRBD1
CASSLARSGRADTQYF	TGTGCCAGCAGCTTAGCTAGGAGCGGGAGGGCAGATACGCAGTATTTT	TRBJ2-3	-	TRBV7-2	TRBD2
CASSVDAGDTEAFF	TGTGCCAGCAGCGTAGATGCGGGAGACACTGAAGCTTTCTTT	TRBJ1-1	once	TRBV9	-
CASSSSGGSPLHF	TGTGCCAGTAGTTCCTCGGGGGGTTCACCCCTCCACTTT	TRBJ1-6	-	TRBV19	-
CASSEVQTYEQYF	TGTGCCAGCAGTGAAGTACAGACCTACGAGCAGTACTTC	TRBJ2-7	-	TRBV2	-
CSVEAAGTSGGAHEQFF	TGCAGCGTTGAAGCCGCGGGAACTAGCGGGGGGGCGCATGAGCAGTTCTTC	TRBJ2-1	few	TRBV29-1	TRBD2
CASSLTGPGNTIYF	TGCGCCAGCAGCTTGACAGGGCCTGGAAACACCATATATTTT	TRBJ1-3	few	TRBV5-1	-
CASIDRHNTEAFF	TGTGCCAGCATTGACAGGCACAACACTGAAGCTTTCTTT	TRBJ1-1	few	TRBV6-6	-
CASSPEQGAHQPQHF	TGTGCCAGCTCACCGGAACAGGGGGCGCATCAGCCCCAGCATTTT	TRBJ1-5	-	TRBV18	TRBD1
CASSPAGLESDTQYF	TGTGCCAGCTCACCGGCGGGACTAGAATCAGATACGCAGTATTTT	TRBJ2-3	few	TRBV18	TRBD2
CASSQGEGVETQYF	TGCGCCAGCAGCCAAGGAGAGGGGGTGGAGACCCAGTACTTC	TRBJ2-5	-	TRBV4-1	-
CASRQVNTGELFF	TGCGCCAGCAGACAGGTGAACACCGGGGAGCTGTTTTTT	TRBJ2-2	once	TRBV4-3	-
CASSQPLRGRGNTEAFF	TGCGCCAGCAGCCAGCCGCTCAGGGGGCGGGGTAACACTGAAGCTTTCTTT	TRBJ1-1	-	TRBV4-1	TRBD1
CASSSRLAGGSDTQYF	TGTGCCAGCAGCTCCAGACTAGCGGGGGGGTCAGATACGCAGTATTTT	TRBJ2-3	-	TRBV5-4	TRBD2
CASSDRHQGDYGYTF	TGTGCCAGCAGTGATCGACACCAGGGGGACTATGGCTACACCTTC	TRBJ1-2	-	TRBV6-1	TRBD1
CASSTTSSGEQYF	TGTGCCAGCAGTACCACCTCTAGCGGCGAGCAGTACTTC	TRBJ2-7	-	TRBV28	TRBD2
CASSWEGHRSSYNEQFF	TGTGCCAGCAGCTGGGAGGGACACCGGAGCTCCTACAATGAGCAGTTCTTC	TRBJ2-1	-	TRBV5-6	-
CASSSGAPYGYTF	TGTGCCAGTAGCAGCGGGGCCCCCTATGGCTACACCTTC	TRBJ1-2	-	TRBV19	-
CASSLRGHLYEQYF	TGTGCCAGCAGCTTAAGGGGACATCTCTACGAGCAGTACTTC	TRBJ2-7	few	TRBV7-2	-
CASSVGAGDNEQFF	TGTGCCAGCAGCGTAGGAGCGGGAGACAATGAGCAGTTCTTC	TRBJ2-1	-	TRBV9	TRBD2
CASSHGNQPQHF	TGCGCCAGCAGCCACGGCAATCAGCCCCAGCATTTT	TRBJ1-5	-	TRBV4-1	-
CASSEDYNNEQFF	TGTGCCAGCAGTGAAGACTACAATAATGAGCAGTTCTTC	TRBJ2-1	-	TRBV2	-
CASRRGGQGAYNEQFF	TGTGCCAGCAGGAGGGGGGGGCAGGGAGCTTACAATGAGCAGTTCTTC	TRBJ2-1	-	TRBV7-2	-
CASSPRTSASSYNEQFF	TGTGCCAGCAGCCCCCGGACTAGCGCTAGCTCCTACAATGAGCAGTTCTTC	TRBJ2-1	-	TRBV2	TRBD2
CAWGTPSNTEAFF	TGTGCCTGGGGGACACCATCGAACACTGAAGCTTTCTTT	TRBJ1-1	-	TRBV30	-
CATGRVRVDSPLHF	TGTGCCACCGGTAGGGTCAGGGTGGACTCACCCCTCCACTTT	TRBJ1-6	-	TRBV28	-
CSAPGTGGETQYF	TGCAGCGCGCCCGGGACAGGGGGCGAGACCCAGTACTTC	TRBJ2-5	-	TRBV29-1	TRBD1
CASRDRLVNTEAFF	TGTGCCAGCAGAGACAGGTTGGTGAACACTGAAGCTTTCTTT	TRBJ1-1	few	TRBV2	-
CASSRQGDYGYTF	TGTGCCAGCAGTCGACAGGGGGACTATGGCTACACCTTC	TRBJ1-2	-	TRBV28	TRBD1
CASRGGANEKLFF	TGTGCCAGCAGAGGGGGAGCTAATGAAAAACTGTTTTTT	TRBJ1-4	-	TRBV2	-
CASRGDRGQYNEQFF	TGTGCCAGCAGGGGCGACAGGGGGCAGTACAATGAGCAGTTCTTC	TRBJ2-1	once	TRBV5-4	TRBD1
CASSLRQGQLQPQHF	TGCGCCAGCAGCCTAAGACAGGGACAGCTTCAGCCCCAGCATTTT	TRBJ1-5	-	TRBV4-1	TRBD1
CASSLAQATGELFF	TGTGCCAGCAGCTTAGCGCAGGCCACCGGGGAGCTGTTTTTT	TRBJ2-2	once	TRBV7-8	-
CASSRRGGDEQFF	TGCGCCAGCAGCCGACGGGGGGGGGATGAGCAGTTCTTC	TRBJ2-1	-	TRBV5-1	TRBD2
CASSPPGNNSPLHF	TGTGCCAGCAGCCCCCCAGGGAATAATTCACCCCTCCACTTT	TRBJ1-6	-	TRBV5-4	-
CASSFEQGNQPQHF	TGTGCCAGCAGCTTTGAACAGGGTAATCAGCCCCAGCATTTT	TRBJ1-5	-	TRBV7-2	-
CASSDPGGTRSYEQYF	TGTGCCAGTAGTGACCCAGGGGGTACTAGGTCCTACGAGCAGTACTTC	TRBJ2-7	-	TRBV19	TRBD1
CASSKGSGDRVCEQYF	TGTGCCAGCAGCAAAGGGTCCGGGGACAGGGTTTGCGAGCAGTACTTC	TRBJ2-7	-	TRBV21-1	-
CASSLGAGSNYGYTF	TGCGCCAGCAGCTTAGGGGCAGGGTCCAACTATGGCTACACCTTC	TRBJ1-2	-	TRBV5-1	-
CASSSNPGLTDTQYF	TGTGCCAGCAGTTCCAATCCGGGACTCACAGATACGCAGTATTTT	TRBJ2-3	-	TRBV28	-
CASSIPPAGAEAFF	TGTGCCAGCAGCATACCCCCTGCGGGCGCTGAAGCTTTCTTT	TRBJ1-1	-	TRBV7-2	-
CASGLGTSGSTDTQYF	TGTGCTAGTGGTTTGGGGACTAGCGGAAGCACAGATACGCAGTATTTT	TRBJ2-3	-	TRBV12-5	TRBD2
CASSSGTGRNTEAFF	TGTGCCAGCAGTTCCGGGACAGGGCGGAACACTGAAGCTTTCTTT	TRBJ1-1	-	TRBV27	TRBD1
CAWSRGDTQYF	TGTGCCTGGAGTAGGGGAGATACGCAGTATTTT	TRBJ2-3	-	TRBV30	-
CSVEPGTDYGYTF	TGCAGCGTTGAGCCCGGGACAGATTATGGCTACACCTTC	TRBJ1-2	-	TRBV29-1	TRBD1